Given below is one T cell receptor beta chain in context. Its antigen is unidentified. Libraries were prepared by immunoSEQ multiplex PCR; TCRdb keeps only in-frame clonotypes and omits some of them. This table holds around 130,000 clones, about 93% found once. These data belong to a study of T cell responses to AZD1222 COVID-19 vaccine. Study findings and constraints: White British donors predominated, females outnumbered males, and clonal diversity was possibly underestimated.

The V end lost 3 bases, the J end lost 2 bases, and 12 bases lay between the germline ends. Germline loops: CDR1 SEHNR, CDR2 FQNEAQ (reference sequence). The CDR3 has 15 amino acids. The sequence came from an adult in good health. The sample consisted of peripheral blood, taken on day 0 of AZD1222 vaccination. This chain joins TRBV7-9 and TRBJ2-3, with D possibly matching TRBD1 (6 bases). CDR3 protein: CASSLAGENTDTQYF. In nucleotides, the CDR3 is TGTGCCAGCAGCTTGGCAGGGGAGAACACAGATACGCAGTATTTT. The complete variable domain, with remaining parts taken from reference TRBV7-9 and TRBJ2-3, reads DTGVSQNPRHKITKRGQNVTFRCDPISEHNRLYWYRQTLGQGPEFLTYFQNEAQLEKSRLLSDRFSAERPKGSFSTLEIQRTEQGDSAMYLCASSLAGENTDTQYFGPGTRLTVL.